This entry features one T cell receptor (beta chain) sequence. The antigen is not known. The data belong to a study of CD8+CD57+ T cells in acquired aplastic anemia. The overall study: Sorted CD4+ and CD8+ cells yielded roughly 3.1 ug of DNA on average.

Whole-study results and caveats: Statistical testing detected no significant gap in CD8+ Simpson's diversity between patients and controls.

The CDR3 consists of 14 residues. The germline V gene encodes CDR1 KGHDR and CDR2 SFDVKD. V was pared by 5 bases and J by 6 bases, with 15 bases between. Genomic DNA provided the template from which TCR beta VDJ and CDR3 profiles were obtained. One entry per CDR3 protein, called by TCRdb with MiXCR from the reads. The sample lists 100,000 to 150,000 distinct CDR3 sequences; around 41% were seen once. This sequence joins TRBV24-1 and TRBJ2-5; D is ambiguous. The sample consisted of sorted CD4+, CD8+, or CD8+CD57+ T cells (not recorded which) from PBMCs. This sequence originates from a human donor in good health, serving as a control. CDR3 amino acids: CATSVTSGGQTQYF. CDR3 nucleotides: TGTGCCACCAGTGTTACGTCGGGTGGGCAGACCCAGTACTTC.